This TCR beta chain was documented in a study of beta chain features in type 1 diabetes. Study-level results: The VDJ junctions of type 1 diabetes patients carried fewer insertions and more deletions.

Every bit of the isolated RNA underwent reverse transcription, so sequencing read expressed TCRB transcripts. Measured with immunoSEQ multiplex PCR; TCRdb has only the in-frame clones, and not every one. The sample contains roughly 230,000 clones, about 9.3% of which appear only once. The V gene end was trimmed by 0 bases and the J gene end by 1 base; junction bases not matched to a gene: 0. CDR1 SGHRS and CDR2 YFSETQ come from the germline V gene. The CDR3 is made up of 14 amino acids. This clone was seen only a few times. The antigen is not known. CD4+ cells of the naive, central memory, regulatory and stem cell-like memory types were sorted via CD45RO/CCR7/CD25/CD127/CD95/CD27.

The sequence came from a woman aged 18 to 35 in good health. The source material was naive CD4+ T cells from blood. The rearrangement links TRBV5-1 to TRBJ1-2, with 7 bases matching TRBD1. Here the CDR3 DNA reads TGCGCCAGCAGCTTGGACAGGGGTAACTATGGCTACACCTTC. Translation: CASSLDRGNYGYTF.